This T cell receptor (beta chain) is drawn from a study of patients and donors after allogeneic stem cell transplantation. TCRdb used MiXCR to reprocess the RT-PCR reads, holding one entry per CDR3 protein. The sample lists about 150,000 distinct CDR3 sequences; about a third were seen once. The junction had 15 bases not matched to a gene; V was cut back by 0 bases and J by 4 bases. The CDR3 runs 18 residues. Germline CDR1 reads SGDLS; CDR2 reads YYNGEE. The sample holds a few counts of this clonotype. The chain joins TRBV9 to TRBJ1-2, with 7 bases matching TRBD1. The sequencing sample was made of blood, either unsorted or a sorted T cell fraction (not recorded which). This TCR came from a human donor who was either an allogeneic HSCT recipient or a stem cell or donor lymphocyte infusion donor (not recorded which). It is not recorded whose cells these are; they may come from a transplant donor. The CDR3 is CASSVGTVTRGNFYGYTF. In nucleotides, the CDR3 is TGTGCCAGCAGCGTAGGGACGGTAACCAGGGGGAACTTCTATGGCTACACCTTC.